Listed here are 8 T cell receptor beta chains from one sample, sequenced in a study of graft-versus-host responses after intestinal transplantation. Their antigen targets remain unknown. Some clones are missing from TCRdb's copy, which holds only in-frame ones; the method was immunoSEQ multiplex PCR. The repertoire consists of 90,000 to 120,000 clones, with about nine tenths occurring once and the leading ten covering around 0.76%. This sample comprised unstimulated CD4+ T cells sorted from spleen or lymph node cells, obtained before transplant. The receptors originated from a human donor who was the organ donor for an intestinal transplant.

J is TRBJ2-7 and V is TRBV7-2, with D maybe TRBD1 (5 bases). The germline V and J ends were trimmed by 1 base and 6 bases, with 10 bases remaining between them. Germline V gene data show CDR1 as SGHTA and CDR2 as FQGNSA. The CDR3 consists of 13 residues. This CDR3 is CASSLGSRGEQYF. DNA of the CDR3: TGTGCCAGCAGCTTAGGATCAAGGGGCGAGCAGTACTTC.

This CDR3 reads CASTQLTQGEQYF. The DNA of the CDR3 is TGTGCCAGCACCCAACTAACACAGGGCGAGCAGTACTTC. The chain uses TRBV28 and TRBJ2-7; maybe TRBD1 (6 bases). The CDR3 sequence is 13 residues long. Trimming removed 7 bases at V and 6 bases at J, with 16 bases between. Germline values: CDR1 MDHEN, CDR2 SYDVKM. Combining the CDR3 with reference TRBV28 and TRBJ2-7 gives the whole variable domain DVKVTQSSRYLVKRTGEKVFLECVQDMDHENMFWYRQDPGLGLRLIYFSYDVKMKEKGDIPEGYSVSREKKERFSLILESASTNQTSMYLCASTQLTQGEQYFGPGTRLTVT.

The chain combines TRBV6-5 with TRBJ2-7, with 9 bases matching TRBD1. J was trimmed by 6 bases and V by 6 bases; bases with no gene match: 9. Germline CDR1 is MNHEY and CDR2 is SVGAGI. The CDR3 loop spans 14 amino acids. This chain's CDR3 is CASSPQGAHVEQYF. The CDR3 DNA reads as TGTGCCAGCAGCCCACAGGGGGCCCACGTCGAGCAGTACTTC.

CDR3 nucleotide sequence: TGCAGCGTACGGACAAGCCTTAGCACAGATACGCAGTATTTT. Protein: CSVRTSLSTDTQYF. The genes are TRBV29-1 and TRBJ2-3, with D tentatively TRBD1 (5 bases). The CDR3 consists of 14 residues. V dropped 6 bases and J dropped 0 bases, with 13 bases sitting between them. Germline CDR1 and CDR2: SQVTM and ANQGSEA.

V is TRBV7-2 and J is TRBJ1-6, with TRBD1 identical over 8 bases. CDR1 and CDR2 from the germline V gene are SGHTA and FQGNSA. V dropped 6 bases and J dropped 2; count of bases not matched to a gene: 3. This CDR3 is built from 15 residues. CDR3: CASRQGGAYNSPLHF. CDR3 nucleotides: TGTGCCAGCAGACAGGGGGGCGCCTATAATTCACCCCTCCACTTT.

The chain joins TRBV13 to TRBJ2-7, with 7 bases aligning to TRBD2. The CDR3 loop spans 13 amino acids. V lost 4 bases, J lost 9 bases, and 9 bases stayed unmatched. Germline assignment: CDR1 PRHDT and CDR2 FYEKMQ (reference sequence). CDR3 region: CASSSWGGSGQYF. CDR3 in DNA: TGTGCCAGCAGCTCCTGGGGGGGGAGTGGGCAGTACTTC.

The chain combines TRBV7-2 with TRBJ2-5, with 8 bases aligning to TRBD2. The germline V gene encodes CDR1 SGHTA and CDR2 FQGNSA. V shed 5 bases, J shed 5 bases, and the junction held 10 bases outside the gene matches. The CDR3 sequence is 15 residues long. The CDR3 DNA reads TGTGCCAGCAGCCCCGGTAGCGGGGTAAGGGAGACCCAGTACTTC. Amino acid sequence: CASSPGSGVRETQYF.

The chain uses TRBV29-1 and TRBJ2-3; D gene ambiguous. Germline V gene data show CDR1 as SQVTM and CDR2 as ANQGSEA. The V gene lost 4 bases and the J gene lost 3 bases, with 8 bases spanning the gap. The CDR3 extends over 12 amino acids. CDR3 protein: CSVVGQTDTQYF. CDR3 coding DNA: TGCAGCGTTGTGGGCCAAACAGATACGCAGTATTTT.